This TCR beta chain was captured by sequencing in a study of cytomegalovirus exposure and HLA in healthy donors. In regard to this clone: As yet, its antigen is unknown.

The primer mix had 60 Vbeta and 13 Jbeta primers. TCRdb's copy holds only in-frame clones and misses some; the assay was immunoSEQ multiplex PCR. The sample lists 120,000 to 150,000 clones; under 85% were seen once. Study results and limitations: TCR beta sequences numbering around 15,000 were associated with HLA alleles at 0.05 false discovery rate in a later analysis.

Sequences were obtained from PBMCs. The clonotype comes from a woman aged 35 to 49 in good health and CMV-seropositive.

The CDR3 sequence: CASRNPGETGELFF. The CDR3 DNA reads TGTGCCAGCCGAAATCCAGGGGAGACCGGGGAGCTGTTTTTT. The rearrangement joins TRBV11-2 to TRBJ2-2; a possible D gene is TRBD1 (6 bases). In germline, CDR1 is SGHAT, CDR2 FQNNGV. V was clipped by 8 bases and J by 5 bases, with 15 bases between them. The CDR3 has 14 amino acids.